Reported below is one TCR beta chain. No cognate antigen has been identified for it. The sample holds no much larger clone one base away, and base qualities are not on file. The data are from a study of T cells in localized non-small cell lung cancer (dated by TCRdb to 2020 to 2022). In the study overall: The study examined T cell repertoires in 236 patients with early-stage NSCLC and compared tumors with uninvolved tumor-adjacent lungs. The cohort consisted of approximately 240 treatment-naive NSCLC patients whose localized lung tumors had been resected. A mean age of 66.3 years was recorded for the NSCLC patients, of whom around 140 were male and some 100 were female.

Two independent pathologists confirmed that the uninvolved adjacent lung, which was taken at least 2 cm from the tumor margin, was free of atypia. At diagnosis, peripheral blood, uninvolved tumor-adjacent lung and tumor were collected and were preserved as a mix of fresh-frozen and FFPE material. The CDR3, from cysteine to phenylalanine, totals 16 residues. The sequence is cut down to CDR3 DNA, 48 bases in frame from base 1. Findings and caveats that apply to the study as a whole: Since the design was exploratory, TCR variables were selected using unadjusted p-values with no false-discovery rate correction. A median of around 57 of the top 100 tumor clones turned up in the paired uninvolved adjacent lung, and 28 of those clones also ranked among the top 100 of that same adjacent lung. Because multi-region tumor sequencing was not done, intratumor heterogeneity could not be ruled out. Higher T cell density in blood was associated with longer overall survival, whereas higher clonality in adjacent lung was associated with shorter survival. The highest T cell clonality was observed in uninvolved tumor-adjacent lung, where clonality exceeded that of tumor, suggesting that antigenic responses were more focused in uninvolved tumor-adjacent lung.

The immunoSEQ Assay was used to sequence TCR beta CDR3 regions from DNA. The source study handled its data this way. To compute T cell density, TCR beta template counts were normalized to usable DNA, which was estimated by amplifying housekeeping genes. Richness was estimated with the preseqR package, extrapolating to 400,000 templates for PBMC samples and 120,000 templates for tissue samples. Clonality was defined as one minus Pielou's evenness. Tissue-enriched TCRs were identified by differential abundance testing using productive amino-acid clonotypes, minimum total count 5 and alpha 0.1. Repertoire overlap between compartments was quantified with the Jaccard Index and Morisita Overlap Index. GLIPH grouped TCR beta CDR3s together with public tetramer-defined viral CDR3s, and a viral motif had to include at least three viral sequences and show V-gene enrichment. TCRdb mirrors the immuneACCESS table, restricted to in-frame sequences. Some clones are absent from its copies; in checked studies, under half trace to an unresolved V gene, and the reason for the others is unknown. The V and J calls and clone size come from that table; D and trimming were worked out from the DNA. A total of about 1,100 clones appear in this sample, less than 25% of them only once. The ten largest clones take up 20% of the sample.

The material sequenced was normal lung tissue next to the tumor, taken before any cancer treatment. The V gene is TRBV7-5 and the J gene is TRBJ2-7. TRBV7-5 is tagged as a pseudogene. The sequence was obtained from a male donor aged 60 or over with stage I lung adenocarcinoma. The CDR3 region reads CASSLEAHRATYEQYF. The sequence in DNA is TGTGCCAGCAGCTTAGAGGCCCACCGAGCCACCTACGAGCAGTACTTC.